The 17 T cell receptor beta chains listed next were all sequenced from one sample in a study of cytomegalovirus exposure and HLA in healthy donors. PCR employed 60 Vbeta and 13 Jbeta primers. The data were produced by immunoSEQ multiplex PCR, yet TCRdb's version contains in-frame clones alone and is incomplete. The data hold about 160,000 clones, with 60% to 80% observed a single time. The sample comprised PBMCs. The receptors derive from a man younger than 35 in good health and CMV-seropositive.

The gene calls are TRBV5-6 and TRBJ2-1; TRBD1 matches at 8 bases. In germline, CDR1 is SGHDT, CDR2 YYEEEE. The CDR3 extends over 14 amino acids. V gave up 0 bases and J gave up 8 bases; unmatched junction bases: 4. The CDR3 DNA is TGTGCCAGCAGCTTGGGAGACAGGGGATATGAGCAGTTCTTC. Amino acids: CASSLGDRGYEQFF.

This chain connects TRBV6-1 to TRBJ2-7, with a tentative D call TRBD1 (6 bases). Germline lookup yields CDR1 MNHNS and CDR2 SASEGT. Between the trimmed V and J ends, which lost 8 bases and 3 bases, there was a span of 17 bases. This CDR3 has 14 residues. DNA of the CDR3: TGTGCCAGCCATGCACGGCAGGGGATCTACGAGCAGTACTTC. Protein sequence: CASHARQGIYEQYF.

The rearrangement links TRBV27 to TRBJ2-3; tentatively, D is TRBD1 (5 bases). This CDR3 has 16 residues. CDR1 and CDR2 from the germline V gene are MNHEY and SMNVEV (reference sequence). V was cut by 3 bases and J by 0 bases, with 13 bases left in between. For the CDR3, the DNA is TGTGCCAGCAGTTTTTTGACAGTGACTAGCACAGATACGCAGTATTTT. This translates into CASSFLTVTSTDTQYF.

The rearrangement links TRBV10-2 to TRBJ2-1; D gene uncertain. The CDR3 runs to 16 residues. CDR1 and CDR2 from the germline V gene are WSHSY and SAAADI. V was clipped by 2 bases and J by 1 base, with 12 bases between them. The CDR3 nucleotides are TGCGCCAGCAGTGAGGTAGGAGCAGATTCCTACAATGAGCAGTTCTTC. It codes for CASSEVGADSYNEQFF.

This clone occurred once. This sequence joins TRBV27 and TRBJ2-1; tentative D call: TRBD2 (5 bases). Germline CDR1 MNHEY, CDR2 SMNVEV (reference sequence). Trimming pared 7 bases from V and 10 bases from J, leaving 14 bases between. This CDR3 region has 12 residues. CDR3 nucleotides: TGTGCCAGCACTACCTCCACGGGGGAGCAGTTCTTC. This translates into CASTTSTGEQFF.

The chain employs TRBV7-9 and TRBJ2-1; 7 bases line up with TRBD1. Germline V lookup: CDR1 SEHNR, CDR2 FQNEAQ (reference sequence). V lost 9 bases to trimming and J lost 0 bases; unmatched junction nucleotides: 2. This CDR3 comprises 13 residues. In DNA form, the CDR3 reads TGTGCCAGTTCAGGGGGCTCCTACAATGAGCAGTTCTTC. It specifies CASSGGSYNEQFF.

The V and J genes are TRBV6-1 and TRBJ1-4; 9 bases line up with TRBD1. The CDR3 is 15 residues long. Trimming took 2 bases from V and 7 from J; bases not matched to a gene: 5. Germline V gene sequence: CDR1 MNHNS, CDR2 SASEGT. The CDR3 coding sequence is TGTGCCAGCAGTGAATTTACAGGGGGCTTTGAAAAACTGTTTTTT. It specifies CASSEFTGGFEKLFF.

The chain is built from TRBV7-3 and TRBJ2-3; TRBD1 agrees at 7 bases. CDR3 length equals 14 residues. The V segment lost 5 bases and the J segment 2 bases; nucleotides outside the gene matches: 4. Germline V CDR1 and CDR2: SGHTA, FQGTGA. The CDR3 bases are TGTGCCAGCAGCCCTGGACAGGACACAGATACGCAGTATTTT. Its translation is CASSPGQDTDTQYF.

The V call is TRBV4-2, the J call TRBJ1-3, with TRBD1 as a possible D gene (5 bases). The CDR3 loop spans 16 amino acids. The V gene lost 1 base and the J gene lost 4 bases, with 14 bases spanning the gap. The germline gives CDR1 LGHNA, CDR2 YNFKEQ. The CDR3 region has the DNA TGTGCCAGCAGCCAAGCCCGGGCAGGGAACGGAAACACCATATATTTT. Its translation: CASSQARAGNGNTIYF.

The V and J genes are TRBV19 and TRBJ1-2, with 8 bases aligning to TRBD1. In germline, CDR1 is LNHDA, CDR2 SQIVND (reference sequence). V trimming: 6 bases; J trimming: 5 bases; junction bases outside the gene matches: 8. This CDR3 contains 14 residues. The CDR3 DNA reads TGTGCCAGTAGACGACCCGGGACAGGTTATGGCTACACCTTC. Residues: CASRRPGTGYGYTF.

The chain employs TRBV5-1 and TRBJ2-1; no definite D call. Germline CDR1 is SGHRS and CDR2 is YFSETQ. This CDR3 spans 15 amino acids. V dropped 0 bases and J dropped 4 bases, with 11 bases sitting between them. CDR3 protein: CASSLGPRRYNEQFF. The CDR3 DNA is TGCGCCAGCAGCTTGGGTCCACGGAGATACAATGAGCAGTTCTTC.

V gene TRBV7-2 combines with J gene TRBJ2-1, with 8 bases identical to TRBD2. This CDR3 region has 15 residues. Germline V CDR1 and CDR2: SGHTA, FQGNSA. J lost 0 bases, V lost 3 bases, and 1 base had no gene match. The CDR3 spells CASSFAGGSYNEQFF. The DNA for the CDR3 is TGTGCCAGCAGCTTCGCGGGAGGCTCCTACAATGAGCAGTTCTTC. Variable domain in full (rest from reference TRBV7-2 and TRBJ2-1): GAGVSQSPSNKVTEKGKDVELRCDPISGHTALYWYRQSLGQGLEFLIYFQGNSAPDKSGLPSDRFSAERTGGSVSTLTIQRTQQEDSAVYLCASSFAGGSYNEQFFGPGTRLTVL.

J is TRBJ1-4 and V is TRBV19; no clear D gene. V lost 7 bases to trimming and J lost 5 bases, with 11 bases between them. This CDR3 region has 13 residues. The V gene's germline CDR1 is LNHDA and CDR2 SQIVND (reference sequence). The CDR3 protein is CASKERLNEKLFF. CDR3 in DNA: TGTGCCAGTAAGGAGCGCCTCAATGAAAAACTGTTTTTT.

The chain is built from TRBV9 and TRBJ1-2; 9 bases are shared with TRBD1. CDR1 SGDLS and CDR2 YYNGEE come from the germline V gene. V shed 4 bases, J shed 8 bases, and the junction held 15 bases outside the gene matches. CDR3 size: 16 residues. The CDR3 nucleotides read TGTGCCAGCAGCACCCCATTCGGGACAGGGCGGGACGGCTACACCTTC. This sequence encodes CASSTPFGTGRDGYTF.

The J gene is TRBJ2-5, the V gene TRBV30; tentatively, D is TRBD1 (6 bases). V lost 3 bases to trimming and J lost 5 bases, with 19 bases between them. Per germline, CDR1 GTSNPN and CDR2 SVGIG (reference sequence). The CDR3 length is 15 residues. In DNA form, the CDR3 reads TGTGCCTGGAGCATAGGGACAACCCAGGGGGAGACCCAGTACTTC. It is translated as CAWSIGTTQGETQYF.

The rearrangement joins TRBV27 to TRBJ1-1, with 9 bases that match TRBD1. The CDR3 extends over 15 amino acids. The germline V gene has CDR1 MNHEY and CDR2 SMNVEV (reference sequence). J gave up 4 bases and V 6 bases, and 9 bases lay outside the gene matches. CDR3 region: CASRPQGARSTEAFF. DNA of the CDR3: TGTGCCAGCAGACCACAGGGGGCGCGGAGCACTGAAGCTTTCTTT.

This clone has just one count. The chain employs TRBV5-1 and TRBJ2-7; 7 bases align to TRBD2. J was trimmed by 3 bases and V by 2 bases; bases with no gene match: 11. CDR1 is SGHRS, CDR2 YFSETQ, per germline. CDR3 size: 16 residues. CDR3 loop: CASSFPPSGSFYEQYF. The DNA for the CDR3 is TGCGCCAGCAGCTTTCCACCTAGCGGATCGTTCTACGAGCAGTACTTC.